This entry describes one TCR beta chain. TCRdb independently ran MiXCR on the 5' RACE reads; one entry per CDR3 protein. Of about 250,000 distinct CDR3 sequences in the sample, approximately 15% are singletons; the top ten hold 2.1%. This sample was included in a study of T-cell memory formation after mild COVID-19. Germline lookup yields CDR1 GTSNPN and CDR2 SVGIG (reference sequence). The CDR3 covers 11 residues. V lost 1 base to trimming and J lost 12 bases; unmatched junction nucleotides: 5. The receptor was derived from an adult woman who had mild COVID-19 (a few samples of this study predate the infection). Cell type and time point are not known. The material sequenced was PBMCs or a T cell subset sorted from them (not recorded which). The chain couples TRBV30 to TRBJ1-1; the match to TRBD1 covers 7 bases. The CDR3 sequence: CAWSGQGMTFF. The CDR3 DNA reads as TGTGCCTGGAGTGGACAGGGAATGACTTTCTTT.